The 10 T cell receptor beta chains listed next were all sequenced from one sample in a study of T cell responses to AZD1222 COVID-19 vaccine. Produced via immunoSEQ multiplex PCR; TCRdb's table is partial and in-frame only. The table lists about 68,000 clones, 80% to 85% of them singletons. The input for sequencing was peripheral blood, taken on day 0 of AZD1222 vaccination. Receptors were obtained from an adult in good health.

The chain recombines TRBV6-2 or TRBV6-3 with TRBJ2-3; 11 bases line up with TRBD2. CDR3 size: 21 residues. The V gene's germline CDR1 is MNHEY and CDR2 SVGEGT. V gave up 6 bases and J gave up 5 bases; unmatched junction bases: 25. This CDR3 is CASSRAEGVAGGRWDQDTQYF. The CDR3 DNA is TGTGCCAGCAGCCGGGCGGAGGGAGTAGCGGGGGGGCGTTGGGATCAAGATACGCAGTATTTT.

This chain links TRBV18 with TRBJ1-1; unclear D gene. CDR1 and CDR2 (germline): KGHSH, LQKENI. The CDR3 is made up of 14 amino acids. The germline V and J ends were trimmed by 7 bases and 3 bases, with 15 bases remaining between them. The CDR3 nucleotides read TGTGCCAGCTTGCTGGGGAGCGGGGACACTGAAGCTTTCTTT. As protein: CASLLGSGDTEAFF.

The chain recombines TRBV5-1 with TRBJ1-1, with a weak D call TRBD1 (5 bases). This CDR3 comprises 14 residues. CDR1 SGHRS and CDR2 YFSETQ come from the germline V gene. Trimming removed 6 bases from V and 6 bases from J, with 18 bases in between. The CDR3 protein is CASMGGANPPEAFF. The CDR3 region has the DNA TGCGCCAGCATGGGAGGGGCAAACCCACCTGAAGCTTTCTTT.

The V and J genes are TRBV5-1 and TRBJ1-2; D is undetermined. This CDR3 comprises 13 residues. The V end was cut by 4 bases, the J end by 4 bases, with 11 bases between. Germline-derived CDR1 and CDR2 are SGHRS and YFSETQ. In DNA, the CDR3 is TGCGCCAGCAGCGCTACAGAAACCTATGGCTACACCTTC. Translated: CASSATETYGYTF.

V usage is TRBV5-3 and J usage is TRBJ2-3; D gene uncertain. TRBV5-3 belongs to the ORF category, with a function that is uncertain. Deletions cut 1 base from V and 5 bases from J, with 2 bases between. The CDR3 consists of 11 residues. CDR3 in DNA: TGTGCCAGAAGCTTGATAGATACGCAGTATTTT. It encodes CARSLIDTQYF.

This chain links TRBV19 with TRBJ1-1; D gene ambiguous. Germline-derived CDR1 and CDR2 are LNHDA and SQIVND (reference sequence). V was pared by 3 bases and J by 0 bases, with 8 bases between. The CDR3 has 14 residues. CDR3 sequence reads: CASSIGSMNTEAFF. The CDR3 DNA reads TGTGCCAGTAGTATCGGCAGTATGAACACTGAAGCTTTCTTT.

The CDR3 DNA is TGTGCCAGCAGCCAAGGACAGGACTACACTGAAGCTTTCTTT. Translating gives CASSQGQDYTEAFF. The gene calls are TRBV5-8 and TRBJ1-1; 7 nucleotides align to TRBD1. The length of the CDR3 is 14 residues. J was trimmed by 3 bases and V by 4 bases; bases with no gene match: 6. Germline V lookup: CDR1 SGHTS, CDR2 YDEGEE.

With regard to this clone: At one of its ends the junction is not consistent with the germline gene, which may arise from a read error. V gene TRBV13 combines with J gene TRBJ2-1; D ambiguous. Germline CDR1 and CDR2: PRHDT and FYEKMQ (reference sequence). CDR3 length: 16 amino acids. The CDR3 DNA follows: TGTGCCAGCAGATTAGTTCGGGCAAGCTCCTACAATGAGCAGTTCTTC. Residues: CASRLVRASSYNEQFF.

CDR3: CATSRDKETLTGNTIYF. The CDR3 DNA sequence: TGTGCCACCAGCAGAGATAAAGAGACCCTTACTGGAAACACCATATATTTT. The chain recombines TRBV15 with TRBJ1-3; the D is unclear. The germline V gene has CDR1 LNHNV and CDR2 YYDKDF (reference sequence). The CDR3 covers 17 residues. V was shortened by 0 bases and J by 2 bases, with 14 bases between the two germline ends.

The genes are TRBV7-9 and TRBJ2-5; D is possibly TRBD1 (6 bases). Germline V gene sequence: CDR1 SEHNR, CDR2 FQNEAQ (reference sequence). The ends were cut back, 10 bases at V and 2 bases at J, with 17 bases in the middle. This CDR3 is 14 amino acids long. CDR3 protein: CATEFAQGQETQYF. Here the CDR3 DNA reads TGTGCCACCGAATTCGCACAGGGTCAAGAGACCCAGTACTTC.